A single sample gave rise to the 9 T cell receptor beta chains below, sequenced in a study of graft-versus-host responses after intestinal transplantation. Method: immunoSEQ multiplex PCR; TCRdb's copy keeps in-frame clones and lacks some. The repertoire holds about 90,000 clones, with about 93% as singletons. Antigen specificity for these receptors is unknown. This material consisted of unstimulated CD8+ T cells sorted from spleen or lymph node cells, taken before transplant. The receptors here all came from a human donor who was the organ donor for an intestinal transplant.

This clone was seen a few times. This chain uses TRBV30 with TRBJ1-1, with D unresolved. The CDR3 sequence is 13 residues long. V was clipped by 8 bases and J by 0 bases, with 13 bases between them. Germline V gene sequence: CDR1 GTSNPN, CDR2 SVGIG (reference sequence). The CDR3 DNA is TGTGCCCAAAGTAACGGGATGAACACTGAAGCTTTCTTT. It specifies CAQSNGMNTEAFF.

CDR3 in amino acids: CASSELAGGPNEQFF. In DNA form, the CDR3 reads TGTGCCAGCAGCGAGCTAGCGGGGGGGCCGAATGAGCAGTTCTTC. The rearrangement uses TRBV6-5 and TRBJ2-1; 12 bases agree with TRBD2. With 6 bases clipped from V and 7 bases from J, the junction kept 7 bases outside the gene matches. From germline, CDR1 is MNHEY and CDR2 SVGAGI. The CDR3 spans 15 residues.

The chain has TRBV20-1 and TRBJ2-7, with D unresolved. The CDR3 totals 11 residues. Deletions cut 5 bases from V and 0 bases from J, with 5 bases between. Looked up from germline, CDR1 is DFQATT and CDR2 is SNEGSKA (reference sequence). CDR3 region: CSAADSYEQYF. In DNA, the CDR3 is TGCAGTGCTGCGGACTCCTACGAGCAGTACTTC.

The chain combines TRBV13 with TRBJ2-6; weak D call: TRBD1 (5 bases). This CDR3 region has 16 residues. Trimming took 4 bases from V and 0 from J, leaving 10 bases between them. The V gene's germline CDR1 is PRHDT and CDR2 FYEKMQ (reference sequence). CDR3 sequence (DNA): TGTGCCAGCAGCTCAAGACAGTACTCTGGGGCCAACGTCCTGACTTTC. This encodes CASSSRQYSGANVLTF. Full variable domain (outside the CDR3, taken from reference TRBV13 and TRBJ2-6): AAGVIQSPRHLIKEKRETATLKCYPIPRHDTVYWYQQGPGQDPQFLISFYEKMQSDKGSIPDRFSAQQFSDYHSELNMSSLELGDSALYFCASSSRQYSGANVLTFGAGSRLTVL.

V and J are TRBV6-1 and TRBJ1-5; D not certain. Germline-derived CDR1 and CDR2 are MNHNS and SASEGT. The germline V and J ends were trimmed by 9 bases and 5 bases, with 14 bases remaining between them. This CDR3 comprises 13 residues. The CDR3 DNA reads TGTGCCAGTAGGATCGCGGAGTATCAGCCCCAGCATTTT. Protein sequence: CASRIAEYQPQHF.

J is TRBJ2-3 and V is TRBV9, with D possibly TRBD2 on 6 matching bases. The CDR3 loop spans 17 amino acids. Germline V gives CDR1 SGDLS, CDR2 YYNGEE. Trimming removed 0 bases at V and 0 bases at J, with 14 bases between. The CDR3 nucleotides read TGTGCCAGCAGCGTAGAGGAAGTAGGGACTAGCACAGATACGCAGTATTTT. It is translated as CASSVEEVGTSTDTQYF.

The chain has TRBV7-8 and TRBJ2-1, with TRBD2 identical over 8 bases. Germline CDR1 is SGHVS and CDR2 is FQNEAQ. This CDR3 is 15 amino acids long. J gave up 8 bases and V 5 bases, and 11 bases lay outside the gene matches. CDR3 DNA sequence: TGTGCCAGCAGCCTCGGGGGGGGGTCACTCCATGAGCAGTTCTTC. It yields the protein CASSLGGGSLHEQFF.

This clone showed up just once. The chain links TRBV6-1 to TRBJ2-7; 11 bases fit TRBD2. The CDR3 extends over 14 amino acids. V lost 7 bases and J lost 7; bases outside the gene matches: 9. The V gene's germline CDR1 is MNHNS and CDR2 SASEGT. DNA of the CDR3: TGTGCCAGCACAAGACTAGCGGGGTATGGGGAGCAGTACTTC. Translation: CASTRLAGYGEQYF.

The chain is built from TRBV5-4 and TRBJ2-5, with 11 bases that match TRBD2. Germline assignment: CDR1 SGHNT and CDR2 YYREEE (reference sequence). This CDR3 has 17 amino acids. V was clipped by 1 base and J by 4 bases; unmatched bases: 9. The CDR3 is CASSLQIAGGPGETQYF. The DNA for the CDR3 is TGTGCCAGCAGCTTGCAGATAGCGGGGGGGCCGGGAGAGACCCAGTACTTC.